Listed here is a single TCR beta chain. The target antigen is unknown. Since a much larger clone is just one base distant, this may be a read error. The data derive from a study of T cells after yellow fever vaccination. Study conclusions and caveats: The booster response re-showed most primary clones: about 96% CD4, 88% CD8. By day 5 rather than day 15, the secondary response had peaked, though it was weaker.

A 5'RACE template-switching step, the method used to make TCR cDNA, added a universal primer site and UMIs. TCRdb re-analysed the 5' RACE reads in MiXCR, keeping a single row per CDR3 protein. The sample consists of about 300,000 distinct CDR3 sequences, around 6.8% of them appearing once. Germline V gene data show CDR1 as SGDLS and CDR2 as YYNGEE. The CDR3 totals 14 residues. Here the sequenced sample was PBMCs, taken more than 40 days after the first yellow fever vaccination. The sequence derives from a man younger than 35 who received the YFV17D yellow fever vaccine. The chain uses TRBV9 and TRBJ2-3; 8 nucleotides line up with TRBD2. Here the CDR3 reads CASRRGVATDPQYF. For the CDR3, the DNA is TGTGCCAGCAGGCGGGGGGTGGCTACAGATCCGCAGTATTTT.